The clone carrying this T cell receptor (beta chain) was recorded a few times. The antigen is not known. The data were taken from a study of cytomegalovirus exposure and HLA in healthy donors. Study observations and caveats: Presence/absence analyses assumed roughly uniform sequencing depth across donors, which may not hold. Common viral pathogens seemed to be connected with several of the most significant clusters, according to a later analysis.

Germline loops: CDR1 SGHKS, CDR2 YYEKEE (reference sequence). The CDR3 contains 13 residues. Trimming took 4 bases from V and 9 from J; bases not matched to a gene: 9. Vbeta (60) and Jbeta (13) primers were used in the PCR. Assay: immunoSEQ multiplex PCR; the TCRdb copy retains only in-frame clones and omits some. The sample carries approximately 130,000 clones, 6.5% to 9.5% recorded once. This clonotype originated in a middle-aged woman in good health and CMV-seropositive. V and J are TRBV5-5 and TRBJ1-2; 7 positions agree with TRBD1. The sample taken for sequencing was PBMCs. The DNA for the CDR3 is TGTGCCAGCAGCGCCGAGGGACAGCGGAGCTACACCTTC. As protein: CASSAEGQRSYTF.